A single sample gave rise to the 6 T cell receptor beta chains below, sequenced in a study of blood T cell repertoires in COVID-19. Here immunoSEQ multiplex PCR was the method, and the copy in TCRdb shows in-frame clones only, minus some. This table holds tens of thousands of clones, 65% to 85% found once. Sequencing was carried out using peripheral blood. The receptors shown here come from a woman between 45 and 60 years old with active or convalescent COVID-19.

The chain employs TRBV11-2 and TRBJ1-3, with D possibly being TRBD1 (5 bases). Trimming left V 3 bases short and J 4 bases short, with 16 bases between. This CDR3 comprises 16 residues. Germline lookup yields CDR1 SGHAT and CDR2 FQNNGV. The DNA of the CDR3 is TGTGCCAGCAGCTTTACAGGCGGGACGGGAGGAAACACCATATATTTT. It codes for CASSFTGGTGGNTIYF.

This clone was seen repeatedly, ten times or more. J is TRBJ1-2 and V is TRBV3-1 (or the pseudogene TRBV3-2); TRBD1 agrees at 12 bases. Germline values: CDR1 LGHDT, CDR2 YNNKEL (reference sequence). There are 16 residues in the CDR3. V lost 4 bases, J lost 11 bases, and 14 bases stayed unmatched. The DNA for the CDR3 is TGTGCCAGCAGCCCCCACCCACCGGGACAGGGGGCCGGGTACACCTTC. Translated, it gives CASSPHPPGQGAGYTF.

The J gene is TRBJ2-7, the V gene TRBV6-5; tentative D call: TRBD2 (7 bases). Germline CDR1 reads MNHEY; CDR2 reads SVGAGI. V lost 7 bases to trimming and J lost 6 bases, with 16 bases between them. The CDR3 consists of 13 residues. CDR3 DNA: TGTGCCAGCACCCGCTCGGGGGGCCGCGAGCAGTACTTC. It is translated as CASTRSGGREQYF.

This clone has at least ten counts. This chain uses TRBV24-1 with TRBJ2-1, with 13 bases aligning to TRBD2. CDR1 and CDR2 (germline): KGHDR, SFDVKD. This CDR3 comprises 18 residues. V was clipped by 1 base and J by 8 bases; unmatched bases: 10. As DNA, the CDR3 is TGTGCCACCAGTGATTTCCAAGGACTAGCGGGAGTGAAGGATGAGCAGTTCTTC. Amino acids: CATSDFQGLAGVKDEQFF.

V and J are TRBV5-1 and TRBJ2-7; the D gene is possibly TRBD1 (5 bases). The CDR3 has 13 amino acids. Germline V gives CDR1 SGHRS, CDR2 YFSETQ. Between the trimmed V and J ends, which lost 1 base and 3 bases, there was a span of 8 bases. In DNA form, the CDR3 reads TGCGCCAGCAGCTTGAAGGGGCTCTACGAGCAGTACTTC. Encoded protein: CASSLKGLYEQYF.

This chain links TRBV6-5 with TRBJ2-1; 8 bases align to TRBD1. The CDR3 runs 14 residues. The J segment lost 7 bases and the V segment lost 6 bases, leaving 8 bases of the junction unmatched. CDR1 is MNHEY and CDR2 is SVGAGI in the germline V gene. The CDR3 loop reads CASRSGTGRNEQFF. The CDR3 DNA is TGTGCCAGCAGGTCCGGGACAGGCAGGAATGAGCAGTTCTTC.